The subject of this entry is one T cell receptor (beta chain). V was trimmed by 1 base and J by 7 bases, leaving 13 bases between them. The CDR3 sequence is 15 residues long. The germline CDR1 and CDR2 sequences are MGHRA and YSYEKL. Authors' methods: Amplified reference gene primers provided the basis for estimating nucleated cell counts. Sequencing was performed with immunoSEQ multiplex PCR; in TCRdb, only in-frame clones are kept and a portion is missing. V and J calls plus clone size are reproduced from that table; the DNA served to infer D and trimming. Found here are about 150,000 clones, more than 75% of them singletons; the top ten hold approximately 4.6%. The data are from a study of blood T cell repertoires in COVID-19. At the level of the study: Material from acute and convalescent COVID-19 was sourced from the United States, Italy and Spain.

The TCR was taken from a man between 18 and 35 years old with COVID-19, enrolled during active disease. The sample consisted of peripheral blood. The chain employs TRBV4-1 and TRBJ2-2, with a possible D match to TRBD1 (5 bases). CDR3 nucleotide sequence: TGCGCCAGCAGCCAAGGGGAAGGGGCAGGCGGGGAGCTGTTTTTT. Its protein is CASSQGEGAGGELFF.